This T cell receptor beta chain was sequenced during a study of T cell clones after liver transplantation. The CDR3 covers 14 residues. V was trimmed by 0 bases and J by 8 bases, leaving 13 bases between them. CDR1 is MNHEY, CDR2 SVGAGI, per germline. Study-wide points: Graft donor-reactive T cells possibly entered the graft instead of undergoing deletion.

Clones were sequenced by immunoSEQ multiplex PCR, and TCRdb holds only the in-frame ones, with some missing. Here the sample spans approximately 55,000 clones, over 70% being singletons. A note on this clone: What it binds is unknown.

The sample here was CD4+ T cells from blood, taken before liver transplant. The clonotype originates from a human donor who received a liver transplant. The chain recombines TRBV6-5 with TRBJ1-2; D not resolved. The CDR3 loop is CASSYSTTGGGYTF. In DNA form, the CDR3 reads TGTGCCAGCAGTTACTCTACCACGGGTGGGGGCTACACCTTC.